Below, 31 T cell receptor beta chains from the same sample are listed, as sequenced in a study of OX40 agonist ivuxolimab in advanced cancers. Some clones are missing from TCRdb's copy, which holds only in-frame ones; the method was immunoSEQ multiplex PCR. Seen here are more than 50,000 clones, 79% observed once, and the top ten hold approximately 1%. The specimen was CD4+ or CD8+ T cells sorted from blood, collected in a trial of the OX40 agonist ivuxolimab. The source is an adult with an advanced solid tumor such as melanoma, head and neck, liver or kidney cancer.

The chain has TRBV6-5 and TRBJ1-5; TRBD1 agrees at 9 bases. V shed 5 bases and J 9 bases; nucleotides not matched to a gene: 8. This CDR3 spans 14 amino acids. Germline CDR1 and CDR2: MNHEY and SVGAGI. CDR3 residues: CASSRQGVQGPQHF. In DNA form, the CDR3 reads TGTGCCAGCAGTCGACAGGGGGTGCAGGGGCCCCAGCATTTT.

The chain's CDR3 is CASSLTSGTFYEQYF. The CDR3, as DNA: TGTGCCAGCTCCTTGACTAGCGGGACCTTCTACGAGCAGTACTTC. The chain has TRBV18 and TRBJ2-7; TRBD2 matches 11 bases. Germline V gene lookup returns CDR1 KGHSH and CDR2 LQKENI. After removal of 6 bases from V and 3 bases from J, the junction contained 7 bases not matched to a gene. The CDR3 length is 15 residues.

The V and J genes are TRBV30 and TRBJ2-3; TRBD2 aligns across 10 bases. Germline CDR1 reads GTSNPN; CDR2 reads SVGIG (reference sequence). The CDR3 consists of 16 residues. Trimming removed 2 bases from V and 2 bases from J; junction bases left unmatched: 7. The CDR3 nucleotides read TGTGCCTGGAGTCCACCGACTAGCGGGCCCACAGATACGCAGTATTTT. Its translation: CAWSPPTSGPTDTQYF.

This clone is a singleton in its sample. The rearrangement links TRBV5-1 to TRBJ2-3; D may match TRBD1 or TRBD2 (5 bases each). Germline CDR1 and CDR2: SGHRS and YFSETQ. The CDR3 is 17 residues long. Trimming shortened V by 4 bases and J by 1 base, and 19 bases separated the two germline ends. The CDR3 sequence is CASSITGTLGGTDTQYF. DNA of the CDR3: TGCGCCAGCAGCATCACCGGGACGCTCGGGGGCACAGATACGCAGTATTTT. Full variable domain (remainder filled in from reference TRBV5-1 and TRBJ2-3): KAGVTQTPRYLIKTRGQQVTLSCSPISGHRSVSWYQQTPGQGLQFLFEYFSETQRNKGNFPGRFSGRQFSNSRSEMNVSTLELGDSALYLCASSITGTLGGTDTQYFGPGTRLTVL.

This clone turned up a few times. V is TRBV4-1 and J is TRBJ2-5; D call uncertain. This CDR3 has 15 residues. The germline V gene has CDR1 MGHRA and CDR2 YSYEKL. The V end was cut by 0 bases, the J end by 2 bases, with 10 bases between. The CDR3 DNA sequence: TGCGCCAGCAGCCAAGAAGTAACTTTTCAAGAGACCCAGTACTTC. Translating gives CASSQEVTFQETQYF.

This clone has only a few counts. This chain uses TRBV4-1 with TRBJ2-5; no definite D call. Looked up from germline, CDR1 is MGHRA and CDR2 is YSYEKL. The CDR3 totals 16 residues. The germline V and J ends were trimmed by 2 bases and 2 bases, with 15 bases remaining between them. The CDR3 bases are TGCGCCAGCAGCCAACAACGCCCCCTGGGGCAAGAGACCCAGTACTTC. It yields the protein CASSQQRPLGQETQYF.

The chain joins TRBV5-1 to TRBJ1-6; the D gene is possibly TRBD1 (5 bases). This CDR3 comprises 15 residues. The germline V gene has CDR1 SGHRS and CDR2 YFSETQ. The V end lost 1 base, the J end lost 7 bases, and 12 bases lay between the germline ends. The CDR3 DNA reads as TGCGCCAGCAGCTTGCTCCCAGGGAGCAATTCACCCCTCCACTTT. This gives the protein CASSLLPGSNSPLHF.

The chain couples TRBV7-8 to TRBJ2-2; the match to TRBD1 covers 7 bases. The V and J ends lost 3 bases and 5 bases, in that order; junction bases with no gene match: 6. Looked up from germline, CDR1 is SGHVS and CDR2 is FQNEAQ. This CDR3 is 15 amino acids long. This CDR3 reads CASSFRQGRTGELFF. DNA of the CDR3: TGTGCCAGCAGCTTCAGACAGGGCCGGACCGGGGAGCTGTTTTTT.

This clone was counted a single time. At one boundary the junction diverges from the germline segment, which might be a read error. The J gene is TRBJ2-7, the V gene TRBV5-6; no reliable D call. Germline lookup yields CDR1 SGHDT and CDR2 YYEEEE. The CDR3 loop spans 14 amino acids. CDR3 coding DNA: TGTGCCAGCAGCTTGGAAGGGTTTTGGTACGAGCAGCACTTC. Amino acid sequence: CASSLEGFWYEQHF.

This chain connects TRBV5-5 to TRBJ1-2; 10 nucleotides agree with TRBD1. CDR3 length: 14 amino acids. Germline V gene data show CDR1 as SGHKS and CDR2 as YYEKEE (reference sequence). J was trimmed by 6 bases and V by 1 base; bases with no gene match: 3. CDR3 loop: CASSLSTGGDGYTF. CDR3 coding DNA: TGTGCCAGCAGCTTGTCGACAGGGGGCGATGGCTACACCTTC.

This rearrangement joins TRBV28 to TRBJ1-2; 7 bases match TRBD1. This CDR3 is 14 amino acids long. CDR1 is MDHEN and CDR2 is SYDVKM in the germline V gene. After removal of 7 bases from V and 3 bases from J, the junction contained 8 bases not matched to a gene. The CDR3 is CASTRNRGDYGYTF. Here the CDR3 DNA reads TGTGCCAGCACCCGGAACAGGGGCGACTATGGCTACACCTTC.

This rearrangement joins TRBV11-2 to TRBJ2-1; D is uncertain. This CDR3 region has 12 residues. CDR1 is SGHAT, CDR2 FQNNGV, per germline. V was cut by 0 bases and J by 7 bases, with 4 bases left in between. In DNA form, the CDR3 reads TGTGCCAGCAGCTTAGACAGGAATGAGCAGTTCTTC. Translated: CASSLDRNEQFF.

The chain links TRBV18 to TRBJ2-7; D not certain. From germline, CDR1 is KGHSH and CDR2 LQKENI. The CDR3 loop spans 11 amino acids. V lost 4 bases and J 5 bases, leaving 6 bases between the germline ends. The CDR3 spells CASSLADEQYF. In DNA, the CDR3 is TGTGCCAGCTCACTAGCCGACGAGCAGTACTTC.

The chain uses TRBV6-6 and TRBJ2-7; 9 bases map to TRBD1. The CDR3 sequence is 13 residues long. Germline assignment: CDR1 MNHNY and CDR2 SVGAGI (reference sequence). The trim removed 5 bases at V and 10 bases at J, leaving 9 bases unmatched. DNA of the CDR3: TGTGCCAGCAGTACGGGACAGGGTATAAGTCAGTACTTC. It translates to CASSTGQGISQYF.

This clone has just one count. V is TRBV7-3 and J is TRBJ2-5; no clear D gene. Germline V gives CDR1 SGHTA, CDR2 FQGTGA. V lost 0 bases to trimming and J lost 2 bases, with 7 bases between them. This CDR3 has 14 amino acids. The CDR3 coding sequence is TGTGCCAGCAGCTTAACAAACGGTCAAGAGACCCAGTACTTC. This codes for CASSLTNGQETQYF.

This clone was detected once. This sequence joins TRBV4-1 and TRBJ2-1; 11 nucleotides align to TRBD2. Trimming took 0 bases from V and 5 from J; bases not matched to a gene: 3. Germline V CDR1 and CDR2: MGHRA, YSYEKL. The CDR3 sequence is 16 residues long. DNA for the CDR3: TGCGCCAGCAGCCAAGATCGACTAGCGGGGAACAATGAGCAGTTCTTC. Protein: CASSQDRLAGNNEQFF.

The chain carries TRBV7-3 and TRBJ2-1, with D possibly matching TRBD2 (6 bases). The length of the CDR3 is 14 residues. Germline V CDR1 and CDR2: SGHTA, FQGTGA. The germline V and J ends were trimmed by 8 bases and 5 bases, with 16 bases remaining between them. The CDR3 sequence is CASSPGVLDNEQFF. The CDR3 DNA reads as TGTGCCAGCTCCCCGGGGGTCTTGGACAATGAGCAGTTCTTC.

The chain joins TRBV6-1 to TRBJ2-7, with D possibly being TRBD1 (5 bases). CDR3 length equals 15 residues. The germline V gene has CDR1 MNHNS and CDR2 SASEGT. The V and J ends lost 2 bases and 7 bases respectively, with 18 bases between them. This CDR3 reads CASSEYRSLFGEQYF. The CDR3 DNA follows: TGTGCCAGCAGTGAATACAGGTCCCTCTTCGGGGAGCAGTACTTC.

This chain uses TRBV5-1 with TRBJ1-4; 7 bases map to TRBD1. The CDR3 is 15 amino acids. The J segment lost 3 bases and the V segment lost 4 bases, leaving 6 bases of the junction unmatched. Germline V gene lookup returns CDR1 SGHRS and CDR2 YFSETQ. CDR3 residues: CASSQTGSSNEKLFF. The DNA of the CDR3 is TGCGCCAGCAGCCAGACAGGGTCCTCTAATGAAAAACTGTTTTTT.

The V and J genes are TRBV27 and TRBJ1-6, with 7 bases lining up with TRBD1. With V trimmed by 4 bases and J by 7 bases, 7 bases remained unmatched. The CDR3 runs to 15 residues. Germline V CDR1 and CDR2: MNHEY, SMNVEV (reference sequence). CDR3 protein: CASSWGQLGNSPLHF. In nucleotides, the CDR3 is TGTGCCAGCAGTTGGGGACAGTTGGGGAATTCACCCCTCCACTTT.

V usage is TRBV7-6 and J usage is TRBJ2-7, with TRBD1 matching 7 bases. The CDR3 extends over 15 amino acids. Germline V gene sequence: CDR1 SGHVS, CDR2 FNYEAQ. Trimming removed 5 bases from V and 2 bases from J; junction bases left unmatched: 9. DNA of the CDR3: TGTGCCAGCAGCCAGCGACAGGGAATAGCCTACGAGCAGTACTTC. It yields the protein CASSQRQGIAYEQYF.

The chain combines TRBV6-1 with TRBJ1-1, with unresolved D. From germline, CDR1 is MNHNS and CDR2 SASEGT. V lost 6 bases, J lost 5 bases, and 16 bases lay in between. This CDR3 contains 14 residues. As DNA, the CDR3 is TGTGCCAGCAGGAAGACAAAGGGCGGTACTGAAGCTTTCTTT. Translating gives CASRKTKGGTEAFF.

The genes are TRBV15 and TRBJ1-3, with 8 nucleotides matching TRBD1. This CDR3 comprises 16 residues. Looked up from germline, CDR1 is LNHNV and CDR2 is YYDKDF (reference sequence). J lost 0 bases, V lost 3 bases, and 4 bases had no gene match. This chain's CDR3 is CATSRPTGDSGNTIYF. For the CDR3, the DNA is TGTGCCACCAGCAGGCCGACAGGGGACTCTGGAAACACCATATATTTT.

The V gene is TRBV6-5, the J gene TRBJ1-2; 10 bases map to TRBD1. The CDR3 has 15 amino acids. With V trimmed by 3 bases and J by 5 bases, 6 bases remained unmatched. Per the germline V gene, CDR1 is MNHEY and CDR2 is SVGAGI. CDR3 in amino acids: CASSYSGQGNYGYTF. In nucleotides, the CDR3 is TGTGCCAGCAGTTATTCGGGACAGGGGAATTATGGCTACACCTTC.

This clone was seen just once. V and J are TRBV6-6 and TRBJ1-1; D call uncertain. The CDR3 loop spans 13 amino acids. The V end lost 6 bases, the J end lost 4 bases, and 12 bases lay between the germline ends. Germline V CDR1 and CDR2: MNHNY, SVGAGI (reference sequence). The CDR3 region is CASSDRTGTEAFF. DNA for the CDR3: TGTGCCAGCAGCGATCGGACGGGCACTGAAGCTTTCTTT.

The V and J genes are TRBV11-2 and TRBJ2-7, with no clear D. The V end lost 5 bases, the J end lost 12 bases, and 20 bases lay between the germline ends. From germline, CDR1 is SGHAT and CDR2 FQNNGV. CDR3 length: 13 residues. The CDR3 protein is CASSQTEKAWGYF. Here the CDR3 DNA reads TGTGCCAGCAGCCAAACCGAAAAGGCCTGGGGGTACTTC.

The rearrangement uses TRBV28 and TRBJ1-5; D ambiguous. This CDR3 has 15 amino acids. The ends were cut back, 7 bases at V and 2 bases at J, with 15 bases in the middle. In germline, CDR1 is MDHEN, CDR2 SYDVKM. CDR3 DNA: TGTGCCAGCACCGACGCAAGGGTTGGCAATCAGCCCCAGCATTTT. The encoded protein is CASTDARVGNQPQHF.

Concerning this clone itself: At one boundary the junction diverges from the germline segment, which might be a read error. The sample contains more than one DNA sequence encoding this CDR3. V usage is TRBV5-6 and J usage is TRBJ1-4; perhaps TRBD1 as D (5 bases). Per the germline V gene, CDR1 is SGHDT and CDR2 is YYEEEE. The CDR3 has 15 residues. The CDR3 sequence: CASSLVGQGTEKLFF. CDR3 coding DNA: TGTGCCAGCAGCTTGGTTGGGCAGGGCACTGAAAAGCTGTTTTTT.

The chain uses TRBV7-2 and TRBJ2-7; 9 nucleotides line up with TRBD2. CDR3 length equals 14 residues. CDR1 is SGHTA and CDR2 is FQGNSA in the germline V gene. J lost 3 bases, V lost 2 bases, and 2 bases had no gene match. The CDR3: CASSLSGRIYEQYF. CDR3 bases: TGTGCCAGCAGCTTAAGCGGGAGGATCTACGAGCAGTACTTC.

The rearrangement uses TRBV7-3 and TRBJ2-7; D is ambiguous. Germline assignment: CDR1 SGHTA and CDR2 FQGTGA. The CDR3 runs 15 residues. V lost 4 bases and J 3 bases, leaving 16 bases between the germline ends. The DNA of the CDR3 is TGTGCCAGCAGCTCCCTTCGGACGGCCGTCTACGAGCAGTACTTC. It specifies CASSSLRTAVYEQYF.

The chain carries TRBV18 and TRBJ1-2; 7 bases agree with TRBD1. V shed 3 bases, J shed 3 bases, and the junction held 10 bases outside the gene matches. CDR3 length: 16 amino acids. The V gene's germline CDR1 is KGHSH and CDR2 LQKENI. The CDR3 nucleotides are TGTGCCAGCTCACCTTTGGGACAGTCGGGGGACTATGGCTACACCTTC. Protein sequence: CASSPLGQSGDYGYTF.